A selection of T cell receptor beta chains follows, all from one sample in a study of T cells after yellow fever vaccination. TCRdb reanalysed the 5' RACE reads using MiXCR and keeps one entry per CDR3 protein. The sample has around 110,000 distinct CDR3 sequences, under 9% seen once. The sample consisted of CD8+ T cells sorted from PBMCs, taken 45 days after the yellow fever booster vaccination. The receptor set was obtained from a man aged 30-40 years who received the YFV17D yellow fever vaccine. CDR3s include the opening cysteine and the closing phenylalanine or tryptophan. Each record gives: CDR3 protein, CDR3 DNA, D gene, clone size, CDR3 length, J gene, V gene. D genes are given only for firm matches. Clone size is not always given. Where it is, it says once, few, many or a class for expanded clones.

CDR3: CASSLAQNEQFF; DNA: TGCGCCAGCAGCTTGGCCCAGAATGAGCAGTTCTTC; D: NA; size: many; length: 12; J: TRBJ2-1; V: TRBV5-1
CDR3: CASTPSLRGLADNEQFF; DNA: TGTGCCAGCACCCCTTCGTTGAGAGGACTAGCGGACAATGAGCAGTTCTTC; D: TRBD2; size: NA; length: 17; J: TRBJ2-1; V: TRBV27
CDR3: CASSRLRDRGFFF; DNA: TGTGCCAGCAGCCGCCTCCGGGACAGGGGATTTTTCTTC; D: TRBD1; size: many; length: 13; J: TRBJ2-1; V: TRBV3-1
CDR3: CASRQVSSYNEQFF; DNA: TGCGCCAGCAGACAGGTCAGCTCCTACAATGAGCAGTTCTTC; D: NA; size: few; length: 14; J: TRBJ2-1; V: TRBV5-1
CDR3: CASSHRDRDYEQYF; DNA: TGTGCCAGCAGTCACCGGGACAGAGACTACGAGCAGTACTTC; D: TRBD1; size: many; length: 14; J: TRBJ2-7; V: TRBV6-5
CDR3: CASSQAQEGENEQFF; DNA: TGTGCCAGCAGCCAAGCTCAGGAAGGGGAGAATGAGCAGTTCTTC; D: NA; size: many; length: 15; J: TRBJ2-1; V: TRBV3-1
CDR3: CASSSTPTTEKLFF; DNA: TGCGCCAGCAGCTCGACACCAACTACGGAAAAACTGTTTTTT; D: NA; size: few; length: 14; J: TRBJ1-4; V: TRBV5-1
CDR3: CASSLGSVNTEAFF; DNA: TGTGCCAGCAGCTTGGGTTCAGTGAACACTGAAGCTTTCTTT; D: NA; size: many; length: 14; J: TRBJ1-1; V: TRBV5-6
CDR3: CATSRDMPGRKHNEQFF; DNA: TGTGCCACCAGCAGAGATATGCCGGGGCGAAAACACAATGAGCAGTTCTTC; D: NA; size: many; length: 17; J: TRBJ2-1; V: TRBV15
CDR3: CASSLSSGSNEQYF; DNA: TGCGCCAGCAGCTTGTCTAGCGGGAGTAACGAGCAGTACTTC; D: TRBD2; size: many; length: 14; J: TRBJ2-7; V: TRBV5-1
CDR3: CASSLPGVYHEQYF; DNA: TGTGCCAGCAGTCTACCCGGGGTTTACCACGAGCAGTACTTC; D: NA; size: many; length: 14; J: TRBJ2-7; V: TRBV7-2
CDR3: CASSSRTEDTQYF; DNA: TGTGCCAGCAGCTCTCGGACAGAGGATACGCAGTATTTT; D: NA; size: many; length: 13; J: TRBJ2-3; V: TRBV9
CDR3: CASSPPPQGFHNEQFF; DNA: TGTGCCAGCTCACCACCCCCACAGGGATTCCACAATGAGCAGTTCTTC; D: NA; size: many; length: 16; J: TRBJ2-1; V: TRBV18
CDR3: CAIRDEEQGNTIYF; DNA: TGTGCCATCAGGGACGAGGAGCAAGGGAACACCATATATTTT; D: NA; size: many; length: 14; J: TRBJ1-3; V: TRBV10-3
CDR3: CASREGLAGEYEQFF; DNA: TGTGCCAGCAGGGAAGGACTAGCGGGAGAGTATGAGCAGTTCTTC; D: TRBD2; size: many; length: 15; J: TRBJ2-1; V: TRBV6-1
CDR3: CASSRDSLSLFF; DNA: TGTGCCAGCAGTAGGGACTCGTTATCTCTGTTCTTC; D: NA; size: many; length: 12; J: TRBJ2-1; V: TRBV6-5